Listed here is a single T cell receptor beta chain. This sample was included in a study of control samples from healthy donors and cancer patients. The method was immunoSEQ multiplex PCR; TCRdb's version includes in-frame clones alone and lacks a portion of them. The table records about 80,000 clones, 91% of them present only once. The CDR3 has 14 amino acids. The germline V gene encodes CDR1 MNHEY and CDR2 SVGAGI. Unmatched junction bases numbered 1, after V lost 4 bases and J lost 0 bases. The chain joins TRBV6-5 to TRBJ2-3; TRBD2 matches at 7 bases. Sequencing used blood. This sequence was found in a man aged 50-59 years in good health. The CDR3 region has the DNA TGTGCCAGCAGTTCCGGGGGGAGCACAGATACGCAGTATTTT. It encodes CASSSGGSTDTQYF.